The 27 T cell receptor beta chains reported below all come from one sample, sequenced in a study of shared clonotypes between healthy human individuals. The protocol was immunoSEQ multiplex PCR, while the TCRdb copy is restricted to in-frame clones and leaves out a portion. The repertoire consists of about 2.3 million clones, with 93% occurring once and the leading ten covering 0.39%. The sequenced sample was naive CD4+ T cells from PBMCs. As for subset: CD45RA+ positively selected. All receptors come from a man between 18 and 35 years old in good health. Some clones in this sample may be carry-over from other donors' samples.

The genes are TRBV11-3 and TRBJ2-5; 9 bases line up with TRBD1. The germline V gene has CDR1 SGHNT and CDR2 YENEEA. CDR3 length equals 15 residues. J lost 4 bases, V lost 5 bases, and 8 bases had no gene match. The CDR3 here is CASSRTGTGPETQYF. The CDR3 coding sequence is TGTGCCAGCAGCCGAACCGGGACAGGGCCAGAGACCCAGTACTTC.

The chain is built from TRBV10-3 and TRBJ2-1; D is unresolved. Trimming pared 2 bases from V and 1 base from J, leaving 15 bases between. CDR1 and CDR2 from the germline V gene are ENHRY and SYGVKD. This CDR3 is 17 amino acids long. The CDR3 DNA reads as TGTGCCATCAGTGAGGGTGGTAGGGTAAATTCCTACAATGAGCAGTTCTTC. Encoded protein: CAISEGGRVNSYNEQFF.

The J gene is TRBJ1-2, the V gene TRBV29-1; weak D call: TRBD1 (6 bases). CDR1 SQVTM and CDR2 ANQGSEA come from the germline V gene. CDR3 length equals 11 residues. V was shortened by 7 bases and J by 8 bases, with 14 bases between the two germline ends. Here the CDR3 DNA reads TGCAGCGGGTGGGACAATGGGGGCTACACCTTC. It codes for CSGWDNGGYTF.

The chain employs TRBV11-3 and TRBJ2-1; 15 bases agree with TRBD2. The germline V gene has CDR1 SGHNT and CDR2 YENEEA. This CDR3 is built from 17 residues. V gave up 2 bases and J gave up 4 bases; unmatched junction bases: 3. The CDR3 region has the DNA TGTGCCAGCAGCTTATCCGGGACTAGCGGGAGGTACAATGAGCAGTTCTTC. Translated, it gives CASSLSGTSGRYNEQFF.

This clone was seen just once. V usage is TRBV5-1 and J usage is TRBJ2-5, with D perhaps TRBD1 or TRBD2 (6 bases each). The CDR3 extends over 15 amino acids. V shed 2 bases and J shed 4 bases, with 15 bases lying between them. Looked up from germline, CDR1 is SGHRS and CDR2 is YFSETQ. The CDR3 spells CASSFEGGGGETQYF. CDR3 coding DNA: TGCGCCAGCAGCTTTGAGGGGGGCGGTGGAGAGACCCAGTACTTC.

This chain joins TRBV7-3 and TRBJ2-3; D might be TRBD2 (6 bases). The V and J ends lost 2 bases and 6 bases respectively, with 12 bases between them. The CDR3 spans 14 residues. Per the germline V gene, CDR1 is SGHTA and CDR2 is FQGTGA. CDR3 sequence (DNA): TGTGCCAGCAGCTTACGACCCGGGAGCGATACGCAGTATTTT. This encodes CASSLRPGSDTQYF.

With regard to this clone: This specimen includes other DNA sequences encoding the same CDR3. The chain joins TRBV5-1 to TRBJ2-1, with no clear D. The V gene's germline CDR1 is SGHRS and CDR2 YFSETQ. The CDR3 runs to 13 residues. Trimming took 0 bases from V and 5 from J, leaving 6 bases between them. The CDR3 is CASSLVPDNEQFF. CDR3 nucleotide sequence: TGCGCCAGCAGCTTGGTTCCGGACAATGAGCAGTTCTTC. Using reference TRBV5-1 and TRBJ2-1 for the parts outside the CDR3, the full variable domain is KAGVTQTPRYLIKTRGQQVTLSCSPISGHRSVSWYQQTPGQGLQFLFEYFSETQRNKGNFPGRFSGRQFSNSRSEMNVSTLELGDSALYLCASSLVPDNEQFFGPGTRLTVL.

As to this clone: This sample includes further DNA sequences coding for the same CDR3. The chain links TRBV28 to TRBJ2-3, with a weak D call TRBD1 (6 bases). CDR3 length: 14 residues. V was shortened by 3 bases and J by 1 base, with 8 bases between the two germline ends. From germline, CDR1 is MDHEN and CDR2 SYDVKM. CDR3 sequence reads: CASSFYRGTDTQYF. The CDR3, as DNA: TGTGCCAGCAGTTTCTACAGGGGCACAGATACGCAGTATTTT.

This CDR3 is CASAGQRVQYF. The CDR3 DNA is TGTGCCAGCGCGGGACAAAGGGTGCAGTACTTC. V gene TRBV6-4 combines with J gene TRBJ2-7; D tentatively reads TRBD1 or TRBD2 (6 bases each). Trimming pared 8 bases from V and 9 bases from J, leaving 14 bases between. The CDR3 covers 11 residues. Germline V gene lookup returns CDR1 MRHNA and CDR2 SNTAGT.

V gene TRBV28 combines with J gene TRBJ1-2; the D gene is possibly TRBD1 (6 bases). The CDR3 runs to 12 residues. The germline V gene encodes CDR1 MDHEN and CDR2 SYDVKM. Deletions cut 11 bases from V and 5 bases from J, with 15 bases between. CDR3 DNA: TGTGCCGGCTGGACAGCTTCTTATGGCTACACCTTC. It is translated as CAGWTASYGYTF.

The chain employs TRBV7-3 and TRBJ2-1; TRBD2 is a possible D gene (6 bases). The CDR3 consists of 18 residues. CDR1 is SGHTA and CDR2 is FQGTGA in the germline V gene. V gave up 1 base and J gave up 4 bases, with 20 bases separating them. CDR3 nucleotides: TGTGCCAGCAGCTTAAACCCCGGGATAGCGGTCTCTTACAATGAGCAGTTCTTC. It specifies CASSLNPGIAVSYNEQFF.

The chain carries TRBV30 and TRBJ2-1; a possible D gene is TRBD2 (5 bases). The germline V gene encodes CDR1 GTSNPN and CDR2 SVGIG (reference sequence). There are 14 residues in the CDR3. Trimming took 0 bases from V and 9 from J, leaving 15 bases between them. The CDR3 DNA is TGTGCCTGGAGTGTAGGACTGGACGGTGTTGAGCAGTTCTTC. Translating it yields CAWSVGLDGVEQFF.

The chain links TRBV6-1 to TRBJ2-3; tentatively, D is TRBD2 (5 bases). There are 15 residues in the CDR3. Germline CDR1 is MNHNS and CDR2 is SASEGT. Trimming took off 10 bases at V and 2 bases at J, with 19 bases between the two ends. CDR3 nucleotide sequence: TGTGCCACCCGCCGGGATCCCGTGTACACAGATACGCAGTATTTT. Translation gives CATRRDPVYTDTQYF.

As for this clone: At one end, the junction sequence differs from germline, possibly due to a read error. This CDR3 is also generated by other DNA sequences in the sample. This sequence joins TRBV5-1 and TRBJ1-1; TRBD1 might be the D (6 bases). The CDR3 runs to 16 residues. Germline V gene sequence: CDR1 SGHRS, CDR2 YFSETQ. CDR3 nucleotide sequence: TGCGCCAGTAGCTGGCTGGCAGGGGTGATGAACACTGAAGCTTTCTTT. Translation: CASSWLAGVMNTEAFF.

This clone was detected a few times. Other DNA sequences in the same sample also yield this CDR3. The chain employs TRBV5-1 and TRBJ1-1; 7 bases fit TRBD1. Trimming at V came to 0 bases and at J to 1 base, leaving 3 bases not matched to a gene. Germline V gives CDR1 SGHRS, CDR2 YFSETQ. There are 15 residues in the CDR3. As DNA, the CDR3 is TGCGCCAGCAGCTTGGTTCAGGGGGGGAACACTGAAGCTTTCTTT. This gives the protein CASSLVQGGNTEAFF.

The table lists this clone with a count of one. The CDR3 region is CASSREGGPYGYTF. The CDR3, as DNA: TGTGCCAGCAGTCGAGAGGGGGGGCCTTATGGCTACACCTTC. The chain couples TRBV6-5 to TRBJ1-2, with D perhaps matching TRBD1 (6 bases). The germline gives CDR1 MNHEY, CDR2 SVGAGI. The V and J ends lost 5 bases and 5 bases respectively, with 15 bases between them. This CDR3 comprises 14 residues.

The chain joins TRBV29-1 to TRBJ2-3; the match to TRBD2 covers 7 bases. CDR3 size: 14 residues. CDR1 and CDR2 (germline): SQVTM, ANQGSEA. J was trimmed by 3 bases and V by 7 bases; bases with no gene match: 10. The CDR3 nucleotides are TGCAGCGCACTTAGCGGGCCCGCAACAGATACGCAGTATTTT. Translated: CSALSGPATDTQYF.

The rearrangement joins TRBV6-1 to TRBJ2-7; 7 positions agree with TRBD1. Trimming took 6 bases from V and 0 from J; bases not matched to a gene: 11. CDR3 size: 16 residues. Germline V CDR1 and CDR2: MNHNS, SASEGT. The CDR3, as DNA: TGTGCCAGCAGCGAAAGTGGGACAGCGTCCTCCTACGAGCAGTACTTC. This codes for CASSESGTASSYEQYF.

This chain links TRBV4-1 with TRBJ1-1, with TRBD1 identical over 10 bases. Trimming cost V 3 bases and J 1 base; bases outside gene matches: 2. The CDR3 consists of 15 residues. Germline values: CDR1 MGHRA, CDR2 YSYEKL. The CDR3 coding sequence is TGCGCCAGCAGCCAGAGACAGGGGGCGAACACTGAAGCTTTCTTT. Its protein product is CASSQRQGANTEAFF.

The V and J genes are TRBV5-8 and TRBJ1-2; 7 bases agree with TRBD1. The CDR3 has 14 residues. J gave up 7 bases and V 5 bases, and 11 bases lay outside the gene matches. The germline CDR1 and CDR2 sequences are SGHTS and YDEGEE. CDR3 DNA: TGTGCCAGCAGTTGGACAGGCACTCGGGGTGGCTACACCTTC. It encodes CASSWTGTRGGYTF.

Turning to this clone: Other DNA sequences in the sample encode the same CDR3. The CDR3 protein is CASSLLFQPQHF. CDR3 in DNA: TGTGCCAGCAGTTTATTGTTCCAGCCCCAGCATTTT. The genes are TRBV28 and TRBJ1-5; no clear D. The germline V gene encodes CDR1 MDHEN and CDR2 SYDVKM. V was trimmed by 1 base and J by 7 bases, leaving 5 bases between them. The CDR3 has 12 residues.

The J gene is TRBJ2-7, the V gene TRBV28, with D possibly being TRBD1 or TRBD2 (6 bases each). The length of the CDR3 is 14 residues. V was clipped by 7 bases and J by 3 bases, with 16 bases between them. CDR1 is MDHEN, CDR2 SYDVKM, per germline. The CDR3 DNA is TGTGCCAGCATTAGACAGGAGGGGTACTACGAGCAGTACTTC. Encoded protein: CASIRQEGYYEQYF.

The chain recombines TRBV18 with TRBJ2-7; no reliable D call. This CDR3 contains 12 residues. CDR1 KGHSH and CDR2 LQKENI come from the germline V gene. V was shortened by 2 bases and J by 5 bases, with 7 bases between the two germline ends. The CDR3 region is CASSPADHEQYF. As DNA, the CDR3 is TGTGCCAGCTCACCAGCGGACCACGAGCAGTACTTC. The whole variable domain, remainder taken from reference TRBV18 and TRBJ2-7, is NAGVMQNPRHLVRRRGQEARLRCSPMKGHSHVYWYRQLPEEGLKFMVYLQKENIIDESGMPKERFSAEFPKEGPSILRIQQVVRGDSAAYFCASSPADHEQYFGPGTRLTVT.

The chain recombines TRBV6-1 with TRBJ1-5; TRBD1 aligns across 7 bases. With 2 bases clipped from V and 5 bases from J, the junction kept 12 bases outside the gene matches. Germline assignment: CDR1 MNHNS and CDR2 SASEGT. The CDR3 covers 17 residues. The CDR3 region has the DNA TGTGCCAGCAGTGAATACATCCAGGGGGGGGGACATCAGCCCCAGCATTTT. Amino acids: CASSEYIQGGGHQPQHF.

This clone was recorded only once. CDR3: CSVSAIDRGYGYTF. For the CDR3, the DNA is TGCAGCGTTTCGGCAATAGACAGGGGCTATGGCTACACCTTC. This chain uses TRBV29-1 with TRBJ1-2; 8 positions agree with TRBD1. CDR1 and CDR2 from the germline V gene are SQVTM and ANQGSEA. V trimming: 5 bases; J trimming: 4 bases; junction bases outside the gene matches: 9. This CDR3 contains 14 residues.

The chain links TRBV10-3 to TRBJ2-7; 12 bases fit TRBD2. V was clipped by 6 bases and J by 6 bases; unmatched bases: 9. The germline V gene encodes CDR1 ENHRY and CDR2 SYGVKD. CDR3 size: 15 residues. CDR3 residues: CAIRERTSGIPEQYF. DNA of the CDR3: TGTGCCATCAGAGAGAGGACTAGCGGGATTCCCGAGCAGTACTTC.

The chain combines TRBV19 with TRBJ1-1, with a tentative D call TRBD1 (5 bases). The V end lost 4 bases, the J end lost 5 bases, and 17 bases lay between the germline ends. CDR3 length: 15 amino acids. CDR1 is LNHDA, CDR2 SQIVND, per germline (reference sequence). The CDR3 DNA follows: TGTGCCAGTAGTACGGGGCATAGGGCTGGGACTGAAGCTTTCTTT. As protein: CASSTGHRAGTEAFF.